The 12 T cell receptor beta chains reported below all come from one sample, sequenced in a study of type 1 and type 2 diabetes patients. PCR was run on genomic DNA. A primer set of 30 forward and 13 reverse primers amplified the CDR3. TCRdb itself ran the multiplex PCR reads through MiXCR, one entry per CDR3 protein. The sample contains about 270,000 distinct CDR3 sequences, approximately 50% of which appear only once. Sequencing was done on a sample of peripheral blood mononuclear cells (PBMCs). These receptors were obtained from a man aged 18 to 30 with type 2 diabetes.

CDR3 DNA sequence: TGTGCCAGCAGCACGATCCCTTGGACAGGGGGATCTGGGGCCAACGTCCTGACTTTC. This codes for CASSTIPWTGGSGANVLTF. This chain links TRBV11-2 with TRBJ2-6, with 10 bases identical to TRBD1. The CDR3 totals 19 residues. J lost 1 base, V lost 5 bases, and 11 bases had no gene match. Germline values: CDR1 SGHAT, CDR2 FQNNGV.

This chain uses TRBV27 with TRBJ2-7, with 11 positions matching TRBD2. The CDR3 length is 16 residues. The trim removed 3 bases at V and 7 bases at J, leaving 11 bases unmatched. Germline CDR1 MNHEY, CDR2 SMNVEV (reference sequence). The CDR3 is CASSFLLAGGPGEQYF. CDR3 coding DNA: TGTGCCAGCAGTTTTTTGCTAGCGGGAGGTCCGGGGGAGCAGTACTTC.

The rearrangement links TRBV19 to TRBJ1-4, with D tentatively TRBD1 (5 bases). Germline V CDR1 and CDR2: LNHDA, SQIVND (reference sequence). The CDR3 extends over 13 amino acids. Trimming cost V 5 bases and J 9 bases, with 13 bases left between them. The CDR3 nucleotides read TGTGCCAGTAGTTCGGAGACAGTAAAAAAACTGTTTTTT. Amino acids: CASSSETVKKLFF.

This chain's CDR3 is CATSRGTSGGAAETQYF. The CDR3 DNA follows: TGTGCCACCAGCAGAGGGACTAGCGGGGGGGCCGCGGAGACCCAGTACTTC. This sequence joins TRBV15 and TRBJ2-5; 15 bases align to TRBD2. V gave up 1 base and J gave up 5 bases; unmatched junction bases: 5. The CDR3 totals 17 residues. Germline lookup yields CDR1 LNHNV and CDR2 YYDKDF (reference sequence).

The rearrangement joins TRBV19 to TRBJ1-1, with 9 bases aligning to TRBD1. Germline V gene sequence: CDR1 LNHDA, CDR2 SQIVND (reference sequence). J gave up 4 bases and V 7 bases, and 10 bases lay outside the gene matches. The CDR3 extends over 15 amino acids. The CDR3 sequence: CASKDRGFRSTEAFF. In DNA form, the CDR3 reads TGTGCCAGTAAGGACAGGGGTTTTCGTAGCACTGAAGCTTTCTTT.

This clonotype was recorded at least ten times. The chain has TRBV10-1 and TRBJ2-5; unclear D gene. This CDR3 has 12 amino acids. V was trimmed by 0 bases and J by 5 bases, leaving 4 bases between them. The V gene's germline CDR1 is WNHNN and CDR2 SYGVQD (reference sequence). DNA of the CDR3: TGCGCCAGCAGTGAGTCGACGGAGACCCAGTACTTC. It is translated as CASSESTETQYF.

This clonotype was detected a few times. This chain connects TRBV20-1 to TRBJ2-3, with D unresolved. The CDR3 is 14 residues long. Germline V gene sequence: CDR1 DFQATT, CDR2 SNEGSKA (reference sequence). Trimming pared 5 bases from V and 1 base from J, leaving 13 bases between. CDR3 DNA: TGCAGTGCTCTGAAGGGAATTGGCACAGATACGCAGTATTTT. This sequence encodes CSALKGIGTDTQYF.

This chain joins TRBV10-1 and TRBJ1-4; D gene unclear. The CDR3 contains 14 residues. Germline V gives CDR1 WNHNN, CDR2 SYGVQD (reference sequence). Between the trimmed V and J ends, which lost 4 bases and 11 bases, there was a span of 17 bases. CDR3 bases: TGCGCCAGCAGTGTTTCAGGACCGGCGGCGAAACTGTTTTTT. Its protein product is CASSVSGPAAKLFF.

The rearrangement links TRBV25-1 to TRBJ1-2; 8 bases align to TRBD1. J lost 4 bases, V lost 7 bases, and 5 bases had no gene match. The CDR3 sequence is 13 residues long. Germline V gene sequence: CDR1 MGHDK, CDR2 SYGVNS. This CDR3 is CASTRTGIYGYTF. The CDR3 bases are TGTGCCAGCACCCGGACAGGGATCTATGGCTACACCTTC.

As regards this clonotype: One end of the junction does not line up with germline, which may come from a read error. The genes are TRBV20-1 and TRBJ2-5, with TRBD2 matching 8 bases. Germline V lookup: CDR1 DFQATT, CDR2 SNEGSKA (reference sequence). The CDR3 covers 15 residues. The CDR3 is CSARDVRGEKETQYF. The CDR3 region has the DNA TGCAGTGCAAGAGATGTGCGGGGGGAAAAAGAGACCCAGTACTTC.

The sample holds a few counts of this clonotype. This chain uses TRBV20-1 with TRBJ1-1, with D perhaps TRBD1 (5 bases). V was pared by 5 bases and J by 5 bases, with 15 bases between. The CDR3 runs to 13 residues. Germline loops: CDR1 DFQATT, CDR2 SNEGSKA (reference sequence). CDR3: CSASPLGGTEAFF. The DNA of the CDR3 is TGCAGTGCTTCTCCTCTGGGGGGTACTGAAGCTTTCTTT.

This clonotype was found a few times. The V and J genes are TRBV6-5 and TRBJ1-2; perhaps TRBD1 as D (5 bases). The CDR3 has 14 residues. Trimming pared 6 bases from V and 0 bases from J, leaving 11 bases between. Germline assignment: CDR1 MNHEY and CDR2 SVGAGI. CDR3 sequence reads: CASRQPGTNYGYTF. Written as DNA, the CDR3 is TGTGCCAGCAGGCAACCAGGGACTAACTATGGCTACACCTTC.